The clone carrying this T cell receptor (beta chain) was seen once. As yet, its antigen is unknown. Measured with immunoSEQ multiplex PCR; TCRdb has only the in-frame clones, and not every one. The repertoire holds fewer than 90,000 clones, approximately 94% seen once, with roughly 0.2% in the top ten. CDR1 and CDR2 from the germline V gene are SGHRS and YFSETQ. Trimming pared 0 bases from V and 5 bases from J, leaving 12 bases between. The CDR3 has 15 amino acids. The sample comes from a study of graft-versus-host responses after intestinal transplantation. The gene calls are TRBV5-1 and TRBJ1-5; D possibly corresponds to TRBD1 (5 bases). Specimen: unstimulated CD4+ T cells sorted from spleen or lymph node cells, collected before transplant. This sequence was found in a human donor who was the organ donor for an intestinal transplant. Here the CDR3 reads CASSLGAGSDQPQHF. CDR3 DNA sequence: TGCGCCAGCAGCTTGGGTGCAGGGTCGGATCAGCCCCAGCATTTT. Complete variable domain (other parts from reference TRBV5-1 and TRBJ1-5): KAGVTQTPRYLIKTRGQQVTLSCSPISGHRSVSWYQQTPGQGLQFLFEYFSETQRNKGNFPGRFSGRQFSNSRSEMNVSTLELGDSALYLCASSLGAGSDQPQHFGDGTRLSIL.